The 12 T cell receptor beta chains given below trace back to one sample, sequenced in a study of breast tumors, draining lymph nodes, adjacent tissues. TCRdb processed the multiplex PCR reads anew with MiXCR; each CDR3 protein has one entry. The table shows 66,000 or so distinct CDR3 sequences, with 40% to 55% occurring only once. Sequencing used breast tumor tissue. The receptor source for this set is a female donor with breast cancer. Some clones in this sample may be carry-over from other donors' samples.

For this clonotype: In this CDR3 the conserved last residue, phenylalanine or tryptophan, is missing, so a read error is likely. The limits of the CDR3 on the DNA are not certain, so only TCRdb's listed CDR3 is given. V usage is TRBV13 and J usage is TRBJ1-6; no check of the table's D call, TRBD1, against the DNA was made. The CDR3 has 8 amino acids, counting both end residues. The germline gives CDR1 PRHDT, CDR2 FYEKMQ (reference sequence). The CDR3 here is CASSEEGV.

The chain recombines TRBV19 with TRBJ1-5, with D perhaps TRBD1 (5 bases). The CDR3 runs to 16 residues. The V end lost 5 bases, the J end lost 2 bases, and 16 bases lay between the germline ends. Germline V gene data show CDR1 as LNHDA and CDR2 as SQIVND (reference sequence). The CDR3 DNA reads as TGTGCCAGTAGTTCCCATGAGGGGATTGGCAATCAGCCCCAGCATTTT. This encodes CASSSHEGIGNQPQHF.

J is TRBJ2-5 and V is TRBV7-2; the match to TRBD2 covers 7 bases. This CDR3 comprises 16 residues. Germline values: CDR1 SGHTA, CDR2 FQGNSA. Unmatched junction bases numbered 9, after V lost 0 bases and J lost 5 bases. Here the CDR3 DNA reads TGTGCCAGCAGCTTAGCGCAAGCGGGGTTGGGGGAGACCCAGTACTTC. Residues: CASSLAQAGLGETQYF.

The J gene is TRBJ2-3, the V gene TRBV28; TRBD2 agrees at 8 bases. The CDR3 runs to 14 residues. V was clipped by 6 bases and J by 2 bases; unmatched bases: 4. Germline V CDR1 and CDR2: MDHEN, SYDVKM. CDR3 DNA: TGTGCCAGCAGATTAGCGGGAAACACAGATACGCAGTATTTT. Protein: CASRLAGNTDTQYF.

The J gene is TRBJ2-3, the V gene TRBV25-1; D perhaps matches TRBD2 (5 bases). Germline CDR1 is MGHDK and CDR2 is SYGVNS. Trimming shortened V by 6 bases and J by 1 base, and 11 bases separated the two germline ends. This CDR3 region has 14 residues. The CDR3 region is CASRDRGRTDTQYF. The CDR3 DNA is TGTGCCAGCAGAGATCGAGGGCGCACAGATACGCAGTATTTT.

This clonotype was found many times. The chain employs TRBV7-6 and TRBJ2-5; TRBD2 agrees at 15 bases. This CDR3 contains 17 residues. Trimming removed 5 bases from V and 2 bases from J; junction bases left unmatched: 6. From germline, CDR1 is SGHVS and CDR2 FNYEAQ. CDR3 bases: TGTGCCAGCAGCCAAGGACTAGCGGGGGGGGGACAAGAGACCCAGTACTTC. Its translation: CASSQGLAGGGQETQYF. The full variable domain, completed using reference TRBV7-6 and TRBJ2-5, is GAGVSQSPRYKVTKRGQDVALRCDPISGHVSLYWYRQALGQGPEFLTYFNYEAQQDKSGLPNDRFSAERPEGSISTLTIQRTEQRDSAMYRCASSQGLAGGGQETQYFGPGTRLLVL.

This chain connects TRBV20-1 to TRBJ1-3; 8 nucleotides line up with TRBD1. This CDR3 contains 14 residues. Germline values: CDR1 DFQATT, CDR2 SNEGSKA (reference sequence). The J segment lost 10 bases and the V segment lost 0 bases, leaving 8 bases of the junction unmatched. The CDR3 here is CSARDGRQGKTIYF. In DNA, the CDR3 is TGCAGTGCTAGAGACGGACGACAGGGGAAAACCATATATTTT.

This clonotype occurred many times. The genes are TRBV20-1 and TRBJ2-5; 11 positions agree with TRBD1. The V segment lost 6 bases and the J segment 7 bases; nucleotides outside the gene matches: 10. The V gene's germline CDR1 is DFQATT and CDR2 SNEGSKA (reference sequence). This CDR3 has 14 residues. The CDR3 is CSAWDRGKGATQYF. CDR3 DNA sequence: TGCAGTGCCTGGGACAGGGGGAAGGGTGCGACCCAGTACTTC.

This clonotype was observed many times. The chain combines TRBV4-2 with TRBJ1-5; D gene uncertain. Trimming left V 1 base short and J 1 base short, with 5 bases between. From germline, CDR1 is LGHNA and CDR2 YNFKEQ. This CDR3 region has 14 residues. CDR3 sequence (DNA): TGTGCCAGCAGCCAAGTAATCAGCAATCAGCCCCAGCATTTT. Protein sequence: CASSQVISNQPQHF.

The chain combines TRBV9 with TRBJ1-2; no clear D gene. Germline assignment: CDR1 SGDLS and CDR2 YYNGEE. Trimming shortened V by 2 bases and J by 13 bases, and 24 bases separated the two germline ends. This CDR3 has 15 amino acids. For the CDR3, the DNA is TGTGCCAGCAGCGTTGGATGGTTTGCAAACTCTGGAACCACCTTC. Translated, it gives CASSVGWFANSGTTF.

This clonotype was observed many times. The chain combines TRBV7-2 with TRBJ2-1; TRBD2 is a possible D gene (6 bases). V lost 5 bases and J 0 bases, leaving 17 bases between the germline ends. This CDR3 is 17 amino acids long. The germline CDR1 and CDR2 sequences are SGHTA and FQGNSA. This CDR3 is CASSPSGDLSSYNEQFF. CDR3 bases: TGTGCCAGCAGCCCCTCCGGGGACTTGAGCTCCTACAATGAGCAGTTCTTC.

This clonotype was seen only once. The chain combines TRBV6-1 with TRBJ1-6; 7 bases agree with TRBD1. The germline V gene has CDR1 MNHNS and CDR2 SASEGT. The CDR3 length is 15 residues. V lost 8 bases, J lost 6 bases, and 10 bases stayed unmatched. The CDR3 DNA reads as TGTGCCAGCCGTATCTGGGGACAGACTAATTCACCCCTCCACTTT. Amino acids: CASRIWGQTNSPLHF.